The 17 T cell receptor beta chains reported below all come from one sample, sequenced in a study of blood T cells in healthy people across ages. Together with a sample-barcoded 5' primer, a J-beta primer mix was included in a second PCR lasting roughly 6 to 12 cycles. TCRdb re-analysed the 5' RACE reads in MiXCR, keeping a single row per CDR3 protein. The data contain 910,000 or so distinct CDR3 sequences, about 51% of them singletons. The specimen sequenced was blood. The receptors here all came from a woman aged 55-75 years in good health.

This clonotype was counted ten times or more. V gene TRBV7-9 combines with J gene TRBJ2-7; D uncertain. The CDR3 is 12 amino acids. Per the germline V gene, CDR1 is SEHNR and CDR2 is FQNEAQ (reference sequence). Trimming stripped 1 base from V and 5 bases from J, with 6 bases between. CDR3 nucleotide sequence: TGTGCCAGCAGCTTAGGTGGGGACGAGCAGTACTTC. This gives the protein CASSLGGDEQYF.

This clonotype was counted a single time. The rearrangement uses TRBV2 and TRBJ1-1; the D gene is possibly TRBD1 (5 bases). The CDR3 sequence is 14 residues long. Trimming shortened V by 2 bases and J by 0 bases, and 7 bases separated the two germline ends. The V gene's germline CDR1 is SNHLY and CDR2 FYNNEI. In DNA, the CDR3 is TGTGCCAGCAGTGAACAGGGTATGAACACTGAAGCTTTCTTT. It specifies CASSEQGMNTEAFF.

This clonotype was found once. A much larger clone lies a single base off, so this may be a read error. The chain employs TRBV29-1 and TRBJ2-3; D unclear. Germline loops: CDR1 SQVTM, CDR2 ANQGSEA. CDR3 length: 14 amino acids. V lost 5 bases, J lost 2 bases, and 14 bases lay in between. CDR3 region: CSVSSGLATDTQYF. CDR3 nucleotide sequence: TGCAGCGTTAGCTCCGGTTTGGCCACAGATACGCAGTATTTT.

This clonotype was observed a handful of times. The chain uses TRBV7-3 and TRBJ2-1, with a weak D call TRBD2 (5 bases). CDR1 and CDR2 from the germline V gene are SGHTA and FQGTGA. Trimming pared 2 bases from V and 3 bases from J, leaving 17 bases between. The CDR3 is made up of 17 amino acids. The CDR3 loop reads CASSLGRRTRGYNEQFF. CDR3 DNA sequence: TGTGCCAGCAGCTTAGGTCGGCGGACCCGGGGCTACAATGAGCAGTTCTTC.

This clonotype has only a few counts. The V call is TRBV9, the J call TRBJ2-1, with a possible D match to TRBD1 (5 bases). Germline V gives CDR1 SGDLS, CDR2 YYNGEE. The CDR3 covers 16 residues. With 0 bases removed from V and 7 bases from J, the gap between germline ends came to 17 bases. As DNA, the CDR3 is TGTGCCAGCAGCGTAGATGTTCAGGGTTGGGCGAATGAGCAGTTCTTC. It codes for CASSVDVQGWANEQFF.

The rearrangement links TRBV6-5 to TRBJ2-3; 10 bases map to TRBD2. CDR3 length: 18 residues. The germline gives CDR1 MNHEY, CDR2 SVGAGI. The V gene end was trimmed by 0 bases and the J gene end by 6 bases; junction bases not matched to a gene: 12. This CDR3 is CASSYSGLGSGRPDTQYF. As DNA, the CDR3 is TGTGCCAGCAGTTACTCCGGGTTAGGTAGCGGGAGGCCGGATACGCAGTATTTT.

This clonotype was counted a single time. The chain couples TRBV19 to TRBJ1-6; no firm D call. The germline gives CDR1 LNHDA, CDR2 SQIVND (reference sequence). V was trimmed by 3 bases and J by 7 bases, leaving 4 bases between them. The CDR3 covers 12 residues. CDR3 sequence: CASSIENSPLHF. The CDR3 nucleotides read TGTGCCAGTAGTATTGAGAATTCACCCCTCCACTTT.

CDR3 DNA sequence: TGTGCCAGCAGCCGAACAAGGACAAGCACAGATACGCAGTATTTT. This translates into CASSRTRTSTDTQYF. The chain has TRBV6-2 or TRBV6-3 and TRBJ2-3, with a weak D call TRBD1 (5 bases). Trimming shortened V by 6 bases and J by 0 bases, and 13 bases separated the two germline ends. Germline assignment: CDR1 MNHEY and CDR2 SVGEGT. The CDR3 is 15 residues long.

The chain recombines TRBV7-2 with TRBJ2-7; D is perhaps TRBD2 (7 bases). Germline V gene sequence: CDR1 SGHTA, CDR2 FQGNSA. The CDR3 is 14 residues long. The V end lost 5 bases, the J end lost 12 bases, and 23 bases lay between the germline ends. This CDR3 reads CASSKAGEGETRYF. CDR3 nucleotides: TGTGCCAGCAGCAAGGCCGGGGAGGGGGAGACCCGGTACTTC.

V is TRBV15 and J is TRBJ2-4; tentative D call: TRBD2 (6 bases). Germline CDR1 LNHNV, CDR2 YYDKDF (reference sequence). The ends were cut back, 1 base at V and 5 bases at J, with 9 bases in the middle. There are 14 residues in the CDR3. The CDR3 sequence: CATSRAGLENIQYF. The CDR3 DNA reads TGTGCCACCAGCAGAGCGGGACTTGAAAACATTCAGTACTTC.

The chain has TRBV20-1 and TRBJ2-5; weak D call: TRBD2 (7 bases). The CDR3 runs 13 residues. CDR1 and CDR2 from the germline V gene are DFQATT and SNEGSKA (reference sequence). V was shortened by 2 bases and J by 5 bases, with 12 bases between the two germline ends. In DNA form, the CDR3 reads TGCAGTGCTAGACAGGGGAGGGCGGAGACCCAGTACTTC. Encoded protein: CSARQGRAETQYF.

The chain joins TRBV5-6 to TRBJ2-1; weak D call: TRBD2 (6 bases). Germline V CDR1 and CDR2: SGHDT, YYEEEE. This CDR3 is 12 amino acids long. Trimming shortened V by 4 bases and J by 15 bases, and 17 bases separated the two germline ends. The CDR3: CASSNAGSGWFF. In DNA form, the CDR3 reads TGTGCCAGCAGCAACGCGGGGAGTGGGTGGTTCTTC.

In DNA form, the CDR3 reads TGCGCCAGCAGCACTAAAGCAGTGGACTTACCGAATGAGCAGTACTTC. This sequence encodes CASSTKAVDLPNEQYF. The chain uses TRBV5-1 and TRBJ2-1, with a possible D match to TRBD2 (5 bases). The DNA end lines up better with TRBJ2-7; the J call may be wrong. The CDR3 sequence is 16 residues long. Germline CDR1 SGHRS, CDR2 YFSETQ.

The chain uses TRBV28 and TRBJ1-1, with a possible D match to TRBD1 (6 bases). This CDR3 region has 15 residues. CDR1 and CDR2 (germline): MDHEN, SYDVKM. Between the trimmed V and J ends, which lost 3 bases and 0 bases, there was a span of 11 bases. The CDR3 coding sequence is TGTGCCAGCAGTTTGGACAGCCTAATGAACACTGAAGCTTTCTTT. This sequence encodes CASSLDSLMNTEAFF.

This clonotype was detected a few times. The V gene is TRBV3-1, the J gene TRBJ2-6; D may match TRBD1 or TRBD2 (6 bases each). The CDR3 is 15 amino acids. Trimming removed 4 bases at V and 3 bases at J, with 10 bases between. The germline V gene has CDR1 LGHDT and CDR2 YNNKEL (reference sequence). The CDR3 loop is CASSRGGGGANVLTF. For the CDR3, the DNA is TGTGCCAGCAGCCGAGGGGGAGGTGGGGCCAACGTCCTGACTTTC.

Only a few counts were recorded for this clonotype. This chain uses TRBV3-1 with TRBJ2-1; D is uncertain. The CDR3 has 13 residues. Germline V gene lookup returns CDR1 LGHDT and CDR2 YNNKEL (reference sequence). V lost 3 bases to trimming and J lost 6 bases, with 9 bases between them. The CDR3 reads CASSHQLINEQFF. DNA for the CDR3: TGTGCCAGCAGCCATCAGCTGATCAATGAGCAGTTCTTC.

The sample holds a few counts of this clonotype. The J gene is TRBJ2-7, the V gene TRBV28, with D perhaps TRBD2 (5 bases). The CDR3 is 12 amino acids. V gave up 6 bases and J gave up 5 bases, with 11 bases separating them. Germline V gene lookup returns CDR1 MDHEN and CDR2 SYDVKM. DNA of the CDR3: TGTGCCAGCAGCTGGAGGAGGAACGAGCAGTACTTC. This sequence encodes CASSWRRNEQYF. Full variable domain (outside the CDR3, taken from reference TRBV28 and TRBJ2-7): DVKVTQSSRYLVKRTGEKVFLECVQDMDHENMFWYRQDPGLGLRLIYFSYDVKMKEKGDIPEGYSVSREKKERFSLILESASTNQTSMYLCASSWRRNEQYFGPGTRLTVT.